This T cell receptor (beta chain) was captured in a study of cytomegalovirus exposure and HLA in healthy donors. Between the trimmed V and J ends, which lost 1 base and 4 bases, there was a span of 8 bases. The CDR3 sequence is 13 residues long. CDR1 SNHLY and CDR2 FYNNEI come from the germline V gene. Some clones are missing from TCRdb's copy, which holds only in-frame ones; the method was immunoSEQ multiplex PCR. The data show 250,000 or so clones, 87% seen once. This clone occurred a few times. The TCR was taken from a man between 18 and 29 years old in good health and CMV-seronegative. This chain links TRBV2 with TRBJ2-7; the D gene is possibly TRBD2 (5 bases). Input material: PBMCs. The CDR3 nucleotides read TGTGCCAGCAGTGAAGTGGAGCGGTACGAGCAGTACTTC. This sequence encodes CASSEVERYEQYF.